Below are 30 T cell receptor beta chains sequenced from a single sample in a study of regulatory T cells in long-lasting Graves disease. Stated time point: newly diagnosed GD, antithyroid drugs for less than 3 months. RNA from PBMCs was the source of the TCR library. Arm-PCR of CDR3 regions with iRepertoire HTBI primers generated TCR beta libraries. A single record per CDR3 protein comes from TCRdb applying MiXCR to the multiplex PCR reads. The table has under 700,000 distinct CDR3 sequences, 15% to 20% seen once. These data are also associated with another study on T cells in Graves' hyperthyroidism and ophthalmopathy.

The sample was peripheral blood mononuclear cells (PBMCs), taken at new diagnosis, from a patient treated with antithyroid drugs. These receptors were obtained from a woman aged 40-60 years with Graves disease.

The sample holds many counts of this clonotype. The CDR3 protein is CSVLRVAGAYEQYF. In nucleotides, the CDR3 is TGCAGCGTCCTTCGGGTGGCGGGGGCCTACGAGCAGTACTTC. The rearrangement links TRBV29-1 to TRBJ2-7; 7 bases line up with TRBD2. Germline V gene sequence: CDR1 SQVTM, CDR2 ANQGSEA. The V and J ends lost 6 bases and 2 bases, in that order; junction bases with no gene match: 10. This CDR3 region has 14 residues.

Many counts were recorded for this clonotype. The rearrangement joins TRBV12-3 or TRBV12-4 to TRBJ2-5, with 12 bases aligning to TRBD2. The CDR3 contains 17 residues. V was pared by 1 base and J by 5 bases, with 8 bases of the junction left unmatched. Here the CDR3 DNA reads TGTGCCAGCAGTTTAGAGGCTAGCGGGGGGGCCCGGGAGACCCAGTACTTC. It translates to CASSLEASGGARETQYF.

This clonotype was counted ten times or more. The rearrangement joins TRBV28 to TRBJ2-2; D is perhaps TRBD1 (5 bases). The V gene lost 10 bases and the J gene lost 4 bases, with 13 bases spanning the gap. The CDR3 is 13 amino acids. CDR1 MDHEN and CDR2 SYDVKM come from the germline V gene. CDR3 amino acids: CAIRSGFTGELFF. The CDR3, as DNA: TGTGCCATCAGATCAGGGTTCACCGGGGAGCTGTTTTTT.

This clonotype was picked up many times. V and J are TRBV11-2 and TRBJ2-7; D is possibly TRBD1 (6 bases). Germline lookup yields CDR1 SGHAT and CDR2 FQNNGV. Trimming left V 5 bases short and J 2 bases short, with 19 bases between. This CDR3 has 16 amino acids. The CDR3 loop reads CASSQLGDTGTYEQYF. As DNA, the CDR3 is TGTGCCAGCAGCCAACTAGGCGACACAGGGACCTACGAGCAGTACTTC.

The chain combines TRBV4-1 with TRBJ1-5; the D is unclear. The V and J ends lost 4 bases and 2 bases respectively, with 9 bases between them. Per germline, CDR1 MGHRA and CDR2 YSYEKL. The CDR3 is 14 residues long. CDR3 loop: CASSPGVGNQPQHF. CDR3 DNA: TGCGCCAGCAGCCCTGGGGTGGGCAATCAGCCCCAGCATTTT.

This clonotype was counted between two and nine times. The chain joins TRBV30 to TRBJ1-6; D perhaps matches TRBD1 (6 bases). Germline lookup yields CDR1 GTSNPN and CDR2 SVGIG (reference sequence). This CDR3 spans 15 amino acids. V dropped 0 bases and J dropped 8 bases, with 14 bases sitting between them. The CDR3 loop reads CAWSVTDSYYSPLHF. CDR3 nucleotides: TGTGCCTGGAGTGTGACGGACAGTTATTATTCACCCCTCCACTTT.

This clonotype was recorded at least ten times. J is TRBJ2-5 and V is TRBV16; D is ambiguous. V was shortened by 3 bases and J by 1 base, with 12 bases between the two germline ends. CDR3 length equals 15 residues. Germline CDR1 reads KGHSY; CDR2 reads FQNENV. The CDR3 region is CASSHGRTFQETQYF. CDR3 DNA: TGTGCCAGCAGCCATGGCAGAACCTTCCAAGAGACCCAGTACTTC.

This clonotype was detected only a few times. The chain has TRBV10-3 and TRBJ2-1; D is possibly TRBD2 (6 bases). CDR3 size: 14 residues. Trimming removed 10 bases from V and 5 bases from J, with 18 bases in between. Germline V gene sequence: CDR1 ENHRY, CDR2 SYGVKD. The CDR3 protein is CATRAEGRHNEQFF. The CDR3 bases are TGTGCCACAAGGGCGGAGGGGAGGCACAATGAGCAGTTCTTC.

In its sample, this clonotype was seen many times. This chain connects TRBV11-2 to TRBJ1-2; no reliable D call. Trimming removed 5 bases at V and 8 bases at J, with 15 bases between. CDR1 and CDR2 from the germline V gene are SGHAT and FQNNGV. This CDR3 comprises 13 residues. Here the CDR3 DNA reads TGTGCCAGCAGCCCCAACTGGGGTTCAGGCTACACCTTC. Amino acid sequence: CASSPNWGSGYTF.

For the CDR3, the DNA is TGTGCCAGCAGCCAAGGAAAGGTCAACACTGAAGCTTTCTTT. Translated, it gives CASSQGKVNTEAFF. The chain couples TRBV3-1 to TRBJ1-1; D uncertain. The CDR3 loop spans 14 amino acids. Looked up from germline, CDR1 is LGHDT and CDR2 is YNNKEL (reference sequence). Trimming removed 1 base from V and 2 bases from J, with 8 bases in between.

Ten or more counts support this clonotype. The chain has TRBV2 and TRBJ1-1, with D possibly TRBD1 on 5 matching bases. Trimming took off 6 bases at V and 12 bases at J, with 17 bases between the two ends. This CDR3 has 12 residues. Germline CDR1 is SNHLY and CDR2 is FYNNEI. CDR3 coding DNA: TGTGCCAGCAGGGCTGCAGGGCTGGAAACTTTCTTT. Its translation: CASRAAGLETFF.

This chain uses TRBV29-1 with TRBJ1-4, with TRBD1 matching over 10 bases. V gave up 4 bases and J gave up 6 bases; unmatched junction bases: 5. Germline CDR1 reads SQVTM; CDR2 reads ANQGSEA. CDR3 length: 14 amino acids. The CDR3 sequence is CSVATGGAHEKLFF. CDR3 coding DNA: TGCAGCGTTGCGACAGGGGGCGCGCATGAAAAACTGTTTTTT.

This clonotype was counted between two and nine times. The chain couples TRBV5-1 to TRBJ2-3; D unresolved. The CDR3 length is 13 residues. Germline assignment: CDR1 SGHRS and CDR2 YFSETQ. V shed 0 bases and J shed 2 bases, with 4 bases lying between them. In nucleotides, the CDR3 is TGCGCCAGCAGCTTGGTTTTCACAGATACGCAGTATTTT. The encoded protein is CASSLVFTDTQYF.

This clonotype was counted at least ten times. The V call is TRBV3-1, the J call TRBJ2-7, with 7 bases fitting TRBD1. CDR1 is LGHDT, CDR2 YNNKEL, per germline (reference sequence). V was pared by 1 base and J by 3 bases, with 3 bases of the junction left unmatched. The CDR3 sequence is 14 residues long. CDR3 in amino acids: CASSQAGGGYEQYF. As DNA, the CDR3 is TGTGCCAGCAGCCAAGCAGGGGGTGGCTACGAGCAGTACTTC.

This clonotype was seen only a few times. CDR3 loop: CASSQGGGQNYGYTF. The CDR3 region has the DNA TGCGCCAGCAGCCAAGGCGGGGGCCAAAACTATGGCTACACCTTC. The chain carries TRBV4-1 and TRBJ1-2; possibly TRBD1 for D (6 bases). The CDR3 length is 15 residues. V was trimmed by 1 base and J by 2 bases, leaving 11 bases between them. Per the germline V gene, CDR1 is MGHRA and CDR2 is YSYEKL.

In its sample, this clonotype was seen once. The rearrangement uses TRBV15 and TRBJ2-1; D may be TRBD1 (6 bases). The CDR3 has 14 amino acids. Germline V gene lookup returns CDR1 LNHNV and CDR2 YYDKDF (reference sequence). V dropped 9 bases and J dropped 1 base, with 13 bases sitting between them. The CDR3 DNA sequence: TGTGCCACAGCGGTCAGGGGATCCTACAATGAGCAGTTCTTC. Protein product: CATAVRGSYNEQFF.

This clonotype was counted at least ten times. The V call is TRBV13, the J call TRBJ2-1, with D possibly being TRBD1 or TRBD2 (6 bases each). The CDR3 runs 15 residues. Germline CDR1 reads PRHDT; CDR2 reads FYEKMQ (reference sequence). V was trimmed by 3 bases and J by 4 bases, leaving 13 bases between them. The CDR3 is CASSLVGGRYNEQFF. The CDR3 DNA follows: TGTGCCAGCAGCTTGGTAGGGGGGCGGTACAATGAGCAGTTCTTC.

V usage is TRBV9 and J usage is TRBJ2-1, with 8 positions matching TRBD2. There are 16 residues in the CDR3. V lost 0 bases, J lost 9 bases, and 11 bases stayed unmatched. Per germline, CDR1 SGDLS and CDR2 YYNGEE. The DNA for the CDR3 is TGTGCCAGCAGCGTAGCCCCTGGACGGACTAGCAGTGAGCAGTTCTTC. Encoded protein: CASSVAPGRTSSEQFF.

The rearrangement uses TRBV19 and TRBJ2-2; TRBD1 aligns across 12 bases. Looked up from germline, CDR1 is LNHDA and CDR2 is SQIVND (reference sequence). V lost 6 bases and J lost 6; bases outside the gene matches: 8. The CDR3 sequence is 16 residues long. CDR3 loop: CASSLGTGGAAGELFF. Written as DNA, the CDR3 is TGTGCCAGTAGCCTCGGGACAGGGGGCGCAGCCGGGGAGCTGTTTTTT.

CDR3 sequence reads: CASSWGDSNSPLHF. The CDR3 DNA sequence: TGTGCCAGCAGTTGGGGGGACAGCAATTCACCCCTCCACTTT. V usage is TRBV2 and J usage is TRBJ1-6; TRBD1 agrees at 7 bases. This CDR3 is built from 14 residues. Germline V gives CDR1 SNHLY, CDR2 FYNNEI. V lost 5 bases, J lost 7 bases, and 5 bases stayed unmatched.

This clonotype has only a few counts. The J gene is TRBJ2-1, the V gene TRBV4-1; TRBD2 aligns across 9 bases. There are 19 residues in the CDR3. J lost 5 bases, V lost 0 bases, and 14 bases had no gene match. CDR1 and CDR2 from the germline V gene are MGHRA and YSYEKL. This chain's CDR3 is CASSQDGGRRGGSDNEQFF. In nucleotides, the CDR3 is TGCGCCAGCAGCCAAGACGGGGGTAGGCGGGGGGGCTCGGACAATGAGCAGTTCTTC.

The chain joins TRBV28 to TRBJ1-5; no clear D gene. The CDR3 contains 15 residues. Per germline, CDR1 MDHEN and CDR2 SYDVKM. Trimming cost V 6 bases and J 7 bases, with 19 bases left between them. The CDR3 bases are TGTGCCAGCAGCATACCTCCGACGACAAACCAGCCCCAGCATTTT. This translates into CASSIPPTTNQPQHF.

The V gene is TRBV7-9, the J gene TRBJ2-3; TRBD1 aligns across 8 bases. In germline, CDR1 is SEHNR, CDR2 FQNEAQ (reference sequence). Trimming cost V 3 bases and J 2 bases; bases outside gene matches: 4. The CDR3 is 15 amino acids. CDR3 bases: TGTGCCAGCAGCTTCGGGACAGGATACACAGATACGCAGTATTTT. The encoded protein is CASSFGTGYTDTQYF.

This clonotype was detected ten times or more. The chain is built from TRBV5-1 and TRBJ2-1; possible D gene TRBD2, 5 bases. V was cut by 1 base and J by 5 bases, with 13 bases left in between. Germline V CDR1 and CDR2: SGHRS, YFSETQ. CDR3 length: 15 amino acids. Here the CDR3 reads CASSLTRLGNNEQFF. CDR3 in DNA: TGCGCCAGCAGCTTGACTAGATTGGGCAACAATGAGCAGTTCTTC.

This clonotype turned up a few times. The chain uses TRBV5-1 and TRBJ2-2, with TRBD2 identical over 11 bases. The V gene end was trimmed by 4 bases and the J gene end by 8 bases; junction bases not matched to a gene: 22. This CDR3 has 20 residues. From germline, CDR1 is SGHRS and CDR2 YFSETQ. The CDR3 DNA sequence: TGCGCCAGCAGCCCTTCGCCGGGACAGGGCCTAGCGGGGGGCCCTGGGGAGCTGTTTTTT. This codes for CASSPSPGQGLAGGPGELFF.

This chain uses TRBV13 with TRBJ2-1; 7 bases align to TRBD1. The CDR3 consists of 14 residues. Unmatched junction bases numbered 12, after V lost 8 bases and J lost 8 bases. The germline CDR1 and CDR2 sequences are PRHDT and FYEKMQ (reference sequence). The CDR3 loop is CASGRTGAGDEQFF. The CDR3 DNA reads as TGTGCCAGCGGCCGGACAGGAGCCGGCGATGAGCAGTTCTTC.

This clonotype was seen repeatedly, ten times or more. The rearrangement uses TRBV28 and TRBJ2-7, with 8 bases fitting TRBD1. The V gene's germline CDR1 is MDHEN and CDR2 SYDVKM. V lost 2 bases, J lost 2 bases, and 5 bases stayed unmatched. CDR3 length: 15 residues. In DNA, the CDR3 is TGTGCCAGCAGTTTAGGGACAGGTGGAACCTACGAGCAGTACTTC. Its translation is CASSLGTGGTYEQYF.

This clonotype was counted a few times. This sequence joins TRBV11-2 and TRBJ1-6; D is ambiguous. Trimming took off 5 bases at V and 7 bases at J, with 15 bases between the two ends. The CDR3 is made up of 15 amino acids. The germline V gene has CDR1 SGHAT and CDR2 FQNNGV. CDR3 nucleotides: TGTGCCAGCAGCCACGGGCGGGAGGGAAATTCACCCCTCCACTTT. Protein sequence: CASSHGREGNSPLHF.

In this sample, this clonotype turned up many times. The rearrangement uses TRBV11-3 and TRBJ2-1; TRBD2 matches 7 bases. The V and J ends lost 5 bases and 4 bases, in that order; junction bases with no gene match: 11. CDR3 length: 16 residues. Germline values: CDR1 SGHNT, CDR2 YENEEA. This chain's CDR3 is CASSPRLAMQYNEQFF. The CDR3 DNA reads TGTGCCAGCAGCCCCCGACTAGCTATGCAATACAATGAGCAGTTCTTC.

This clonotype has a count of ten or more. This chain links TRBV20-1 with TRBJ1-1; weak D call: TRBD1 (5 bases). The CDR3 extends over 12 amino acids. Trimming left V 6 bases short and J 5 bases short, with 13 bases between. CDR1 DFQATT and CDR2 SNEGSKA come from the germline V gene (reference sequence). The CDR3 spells CSASRDSTEAFF. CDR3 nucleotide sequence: TGCAGTGCGAGCAGGGATTCGACTGAAGCTTTCTTT.